The TCR beta chain described here comes from a study of blood T cell repertoires in COVID-19. Study background: Italy, Spain and the United States were the sources of the convalescent and acute COVID-19 samples. From T cells, B-cell-depleted T cells, or PBMCs came the material, which was cDNA or gDNA.

From germline, CDR1 is LNHDA and CDR2 SQIVND (reference sequence). The ends lost 4 bases at V and 1 base at J; junction bases unmatched: 9. There are 16 residues in the CDR3. In the original workflow: The assay estimated nucleated cells by amplifying reference gene primers. Generated by immunoSEQ multiplex PCR, the TCRdb table keeps only in-frame clones and is missing some. V and J calls and clone size are copied from that table; D and trimming were computed from the DNA. The sample has about 83,000 clones, about 90% seen once. The TCR was taken from a woman between 50 and 59 years old with active or convalescent COVID-19. Sequencing input: peripheral blood. The chain uses TRBV19 and TRBJ1-1; TRBD1 matches 7 bases. This CDR3 reads CASSKPAYRGNTEAFF. CDR3 nucleotide sequence: TGTGCCAGTAGTAAACCCGCTTACAGGGGGAACACTGAAGCTTTCTTT.